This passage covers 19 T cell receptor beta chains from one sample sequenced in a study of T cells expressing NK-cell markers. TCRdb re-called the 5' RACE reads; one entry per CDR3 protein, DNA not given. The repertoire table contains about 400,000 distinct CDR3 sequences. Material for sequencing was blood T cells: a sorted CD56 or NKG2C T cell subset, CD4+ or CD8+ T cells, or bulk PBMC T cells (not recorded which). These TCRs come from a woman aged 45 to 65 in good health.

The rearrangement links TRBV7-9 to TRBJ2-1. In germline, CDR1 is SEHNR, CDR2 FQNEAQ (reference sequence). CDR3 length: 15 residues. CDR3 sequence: CASSQDPSSYNEQFF.

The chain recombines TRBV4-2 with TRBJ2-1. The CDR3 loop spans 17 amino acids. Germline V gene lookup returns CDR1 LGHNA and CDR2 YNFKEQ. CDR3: CASSQDGNSPRYNEQFF.

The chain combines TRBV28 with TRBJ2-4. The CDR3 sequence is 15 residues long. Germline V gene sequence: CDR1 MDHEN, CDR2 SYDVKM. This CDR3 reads CASSLAQIAKNIQYF. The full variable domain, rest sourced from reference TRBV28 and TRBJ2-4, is DVKVTQSSRYLVKRTGEKVFLECVQDMDHENMFWYRQDPGLGLRLIYFSYDVKMKEKGDIPEGYSVSREKKERFSLILESASTNQTSMYLCASSLAQIAKNIQYFGAGTRLSVL.

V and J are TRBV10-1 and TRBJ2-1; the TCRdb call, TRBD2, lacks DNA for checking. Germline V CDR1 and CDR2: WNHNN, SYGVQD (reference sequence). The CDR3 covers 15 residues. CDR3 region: CASSVTSGRIDEQFF.

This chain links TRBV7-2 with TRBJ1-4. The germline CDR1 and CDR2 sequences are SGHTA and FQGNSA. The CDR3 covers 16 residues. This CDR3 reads CASSVNGQATNEKLFF.

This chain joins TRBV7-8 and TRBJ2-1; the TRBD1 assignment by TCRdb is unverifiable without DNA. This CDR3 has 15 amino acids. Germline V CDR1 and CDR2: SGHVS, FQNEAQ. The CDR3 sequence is CASRPGRGVDHEQFF. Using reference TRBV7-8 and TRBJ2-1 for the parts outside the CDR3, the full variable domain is GAGVSQSPRYKVAKRGQDVALRCDPISGHVSLFWYQQALGQGPEFLTYFQNEAQLDKSGLPSDRFFAERPEGSVSTLKIQRTQQEDSAVYLCASRPGRGVDHEQFFGPGTRLTVL.

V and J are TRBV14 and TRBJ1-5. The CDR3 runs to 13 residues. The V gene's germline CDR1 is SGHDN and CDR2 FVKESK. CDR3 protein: CASSQDVDQPQHF.

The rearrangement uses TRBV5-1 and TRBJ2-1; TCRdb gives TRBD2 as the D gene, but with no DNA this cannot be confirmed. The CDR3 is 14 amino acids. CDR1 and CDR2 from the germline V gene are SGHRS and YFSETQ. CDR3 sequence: CASSLGPSSNEQFF. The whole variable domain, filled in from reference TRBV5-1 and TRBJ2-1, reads KAGVTQTPRYLIKTRGQQVTLSCSPISGHRSVSWYQQTPGQGLQFLFEYFSETQRNKGNFPGRFSGRQFSNSRSEMNVSTLELGDSALYLCASSLGPSSNEQFFGPGTRLTVL.

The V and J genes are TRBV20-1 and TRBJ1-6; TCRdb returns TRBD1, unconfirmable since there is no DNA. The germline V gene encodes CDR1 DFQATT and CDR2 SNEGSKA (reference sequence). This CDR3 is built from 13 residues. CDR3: CSAGGQNNSPLHF.

CDR3: CATSSQTGLLEQFF. The V gene is TRBV15, the J gene TRBJ2-1. Germline V gene data show CDR1 as LNHNV and CDR2 as YYDKDF (reference sequence). The CDR3 contains 14 residues.

CDR3 sequence: CAISVLARNEQFF. The V gene is TRBV10-3, the J gene TRBJ2-1; TCRdb names TRBD2, which stays unverified in the absence of DNA. This CDR3 has 13 amino acids. From germline, CDR1 is ENHRY and CDR2 SYGVKD.

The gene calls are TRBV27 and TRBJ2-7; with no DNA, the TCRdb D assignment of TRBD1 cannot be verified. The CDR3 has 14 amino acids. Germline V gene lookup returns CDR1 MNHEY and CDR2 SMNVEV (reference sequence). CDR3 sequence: CASSPGTGAVEQYF.

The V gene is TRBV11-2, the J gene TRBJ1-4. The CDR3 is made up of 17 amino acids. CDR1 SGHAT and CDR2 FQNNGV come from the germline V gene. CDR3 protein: CASSYLESGGDGEKLFF.

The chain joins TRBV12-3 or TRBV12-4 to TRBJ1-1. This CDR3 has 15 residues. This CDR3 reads CASSLRTVPGTEAFF.

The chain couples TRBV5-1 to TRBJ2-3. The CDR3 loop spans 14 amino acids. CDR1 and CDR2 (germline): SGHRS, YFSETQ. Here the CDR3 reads CASSLLGPEDTQYF.

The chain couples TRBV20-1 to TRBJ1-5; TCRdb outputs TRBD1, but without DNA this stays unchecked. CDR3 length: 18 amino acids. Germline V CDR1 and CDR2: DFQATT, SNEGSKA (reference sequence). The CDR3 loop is CSARRGTGGVNSNQPQHF.

The CDR3 sequence is CASSTSDRGRPVHTQYF. The V call is TRBV7-9, the J call TRBJ2-3; TCRdb's D gene call, TRBD1, goes unchecked for lack of DNA. The CDR3 spans 17 residues. Germline V gives CDR1 SEHNR, CDR2 FQNEAQ (reference sequence).

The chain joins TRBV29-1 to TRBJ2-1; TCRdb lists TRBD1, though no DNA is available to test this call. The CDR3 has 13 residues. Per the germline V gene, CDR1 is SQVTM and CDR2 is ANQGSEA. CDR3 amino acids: CSGHQDRYNEQFF.

The CDR3 loop is CASSYNRGGDTEAFF. This chain uses TRBV6-6 with TRBJ1-1; absent DNA, TCRdb's TRBD1 call cannot be checked. Germline V CDR1 and CDR2: MNHNY, SVGAGI (reference sequence). The CDR3 totals 15 residues.